This T cell receptor beta chain was profiled in a study of blood T cell repertoires in COVID-19 (dated by TCRdb to the early 2020s). Study-level background: Samples from collaborators originated in the United States, Italy and Spain and spanned both the acute and convalescent phases of COVID-19. The repertoires were released in a freely available public database meant as a resource for research on the immune response to SARS-CoV-2. A de-identified subject ID, COVID-19 status, age in years and sex were almost always included in the sample metadata. Where available, HLA class I and class II types were taken from metadata supplied by the sample provider and were not determined by assay-based typing. Samples were obtained from the ongoing ImmuneRACE study (first 160 participants) and from over a thousand subjects provided by 6 global collaborators. The material from the prospective study consisted of cDNA or gDNA derived from T cells, B-cell-depleted T cells, or PBMCs. Deeply sampled blood TCRbeta repertoires from subjects exposed to, actively infected with, or recovered from COVID-19 were included in the dataset.

TCRbeta CDR3 regions were amplified from genomic DNA by means of the immunoSEQ Assay, a bias-controlled multiplex PCR. As for the original processing: Nucleated cell counts per sample were estimated from amplification of reference gene primers within the assay. To quantify the absolute abundance of each unique TCRbeta CDR3 rearrangement, sequence reads were collapsed and filtered. Productive Simpson clonality was computed per sample as the square root of Simpson's diversity index over productive rearrangements. TCRdb carries this immuneACCESS record with in-frame sequences only. Its versions omit some clonotypes, under half of them owing to an unresolved V gene in the studies checked, with the rest unexplained. The DNA gave D and trimming, while V, J and clone size come from that table. Recorded for this sample are 150,000 or so clones; roughly four fifths of them occurred a single time. 13% to 15% of the sample is taken by the ten largest.

Comments on this clone: No antigen is known for it. Base qualities are not recorded, but no much larger clone differs from it by a single base.

The collaborating institutions used their own protocols to collect whole blood in K2EDTA tubes. For TCRbeta analysis, collaborators shipped samples in one of three forms: frozen whole blood, isolated PBMCs, or DNA extracted from either of those sample types. Including the terminal cysteine and phenylalanine, the CDR3 comprises 15 residues. The retained sequence is limited to the CDR3, 45 bases, with the frame set at the first base. Per the germline V gene, MDHEN is the CDR1 and SYDVKM is the CDR2. V is cut by 2 bases and J by 4 bases, and the space between the germline ends is 14 bases. General findings and caveats noted by the study authors: The quantity of clinical and demographic metadata differed by source and by participant and was supplied without curation.

The TCR originated in a human donor with acute or convalescent COVID-19. The donor label of this sample is uncertain. The sample comprised peripheral blood. The rearrangement combines TRBV28 with TRBJ1-2; the best D guess is TRBD1, with 5 bases matching. The DNA reads as follows: TGTGCCAGCAGTTTAGGAGGGGCTCTTTCCTATGGCTACACCTTC. It translates as CASSLGGALSYGYTF.